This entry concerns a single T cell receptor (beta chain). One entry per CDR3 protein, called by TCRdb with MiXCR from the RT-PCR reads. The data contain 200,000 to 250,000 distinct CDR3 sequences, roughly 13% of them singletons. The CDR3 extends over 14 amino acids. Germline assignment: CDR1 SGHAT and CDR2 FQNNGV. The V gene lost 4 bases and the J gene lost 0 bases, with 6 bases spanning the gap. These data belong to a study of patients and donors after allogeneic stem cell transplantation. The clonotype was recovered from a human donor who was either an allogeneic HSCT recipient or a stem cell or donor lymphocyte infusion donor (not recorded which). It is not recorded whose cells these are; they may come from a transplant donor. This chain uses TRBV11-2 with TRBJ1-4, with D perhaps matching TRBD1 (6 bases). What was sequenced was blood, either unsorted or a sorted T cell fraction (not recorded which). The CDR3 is CASSYRATNEKLFF. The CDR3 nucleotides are TGTGCCAGCAGCTACAGGGCAACTAATGAAAAACTGTTTTTT.